The 25 T cell receptor beta chains listed next were all sequenced from one sample in a study of shared clonotypes between healthy human individuals. Sequencing used immunoSEQ multiplex PCR; TCRdb keeps in-frame clones, though not all of them. The sample comprises around 83,000 clones, 60% to 70% of which are singletons, and just over 50% rests with the top ten. The material sequenced was memory CD8+ T cells sorted from blood. Subset: CD45RO+ cells pooled with CCR7-negative TemRA cells. Source of these receptors: a man younger than 40 in good health.

The chain is built from TRBV7-3 and TRBJ2-3; tentatively, D is TRBD2 (6 bases). From germline, CDR1 is SGHTA and CDR2 FQGTGA. Trimming took 5 bases from V and 10 from J, leaving 16 bases between them. The CDR3 extends over 13 amino acids. This chain's CDR3 is CASSPPGSPAQYF. The DNA of the CDR3 is TGTGCCAGCAGCCCCCCCGGGAGCCCGGCGCAGTATTTT.

The V and J genes are TRBV11-3 and TRBJ2-3; D is undetermined. The V gene's germline CDR1 is SGHNT and CDR2 YENEEA. The CDR3 sequence is 12 residues long. V lost 0 bases to trimming and J lost 2 bases, with 0 bases between them. CDR3 in amino acids: CASSLDTDTQYF. CDR3 coding DNA: TGTGCCAGCAGCTTAGACACAGATACGCAGTATTTT.

The rearrangement uses TRBV4-3 and TRBJ1-5, with D perhaps TRBD1 (5 bases). Between the trimmed V and J ends, which lost 0 bases and 5 bases, there was a span of 17 bases. Germline CDR1 reads LGHNA; CDR2 reads YSLEER. The CDR3 consists of 17 residues. CDR3 in DNA: TGCGCCAGCAGCCAAGATAAAGACAGTCAAAAGGATCAGCCCCAGCATTTT. This codes for CASSQDKDSQKDQPQHF.

The sample holds a few counts of this clone. The CDR3 here is CASSKGWGRTIYF. The CDR3 coding sequence is TGTGCCAGCAGCAAAGGTTGGGGTCGGACCATATATTTT. This chain uses TRBV21-1 with TRBJ1-3. TRBV21-1 is a pseudogene. The CDR3 length is 13 residues.

This clone was picked up many times. The chain links TRBV11-2 to TRBJ2-6; no clear D gene. CDR3 length: 15 amino acids. With 5 bases removed from V and 1 base from J, the gap between germline ends came to 9 bases. Germline V gives CDR1 SGHAT, CDR2 FQNNGV. In DNA, the CDR3 is TGTGCCAGCAGCCCCGTCAGGTCTGGGGCCAACGTCCTGACTTTC. Its translation is CASSPVRSGANVLTF.

The J gene is TRBJ2-1, the V gene TRBV5-1; 7 bases line up with TRBD2. CDR1 and CDR2 from the germline V gene are SGHRS and YFSETQ. The CDR3 has 17 residues. The V gene end was trimmed by 6 bases and the J gene end by 2 bases; junction bases not matched to a gene: 14. DNA of the CDR3: TGCGCCAGCACGGGACTAATTGGGACCGCCGCCTACAATGAGCAGTTCTTC. Translated, it gives CASTGLIGTAAYNEQFF.

A few counts support this clone. This CDR3 is also generated by other DNA sequences in the sample. This chain links TRBV28 with TRBJ2-7; D gene uncertain. CDR1 is MDHEN, CDR2 SYDVKM, per germline. Trimming took off 5 bases at V and 3 bases at J, with 5 bases between the two ends. CDR3 length equals 11 residues. CDR3 bases: TGTGCCAGCAGTCGAGTCTACGAGCAGTACTTC. It yields the protein CASSRVYEQYF.

The V gene is TRBV27, the J gene TRBJ2-5, with 8 bases lining up with TRBD2. The CDR3 length is 13 residues. Germline V gene lookup returns CDR1 MNHEY and CDR2 SMNVEV (reference sequence). J was trimmed by 5 bases and V by 5 bases; bases with no gene match: 4. The CDR3 here is CASSTRLAETQYF. The CDR3 DNA is TGTGCCAGCAGTACCAGACTAGCGGAGACCCAGTACTTC.

The CDR3 sequence: CASSVSGGSNEKLFF. In nucleotides, the CDR3 is TGTGCCAGCAGCGTATCCGGGGGATCTAATGAAAAACTGTTTTTT. This chain uses TRBV9 with TRBJ1-4; possible D gene TRBD1, 5 bases. Germline V gene sequence: CDR1 SGDLS, CDR2 YYNGEE. The CDR3 runs 15 residues. Trimming left V 1 base short and J 3 bases short, with 10 bases between.

The chain uses TRBV29-1 and TRBJ2-3; 10 bases are a match to TRBD2. This CDR3 spans 14 amino acids. J gave up 9 bases and V 7 bases, and 13 bases lay outside the gene matches. Germline CDR1 is SQVTM and CDR2 is ANQGSEA. This CDR3 is CSALLLAGAPTQYF. CDR3 DNA: TGCAGCGCCCTCCTGCTAGCGGGAGCCCCCACGCAGTATTTT.

The J gene is TRBJ1-1, the V gene TRBV9; D ambiguous. The CDR3 has 16 amino acids. Germline V CDR1 and CDR2: SGDLS, YYNGEE. The V end lost 0 bases, the J end lost 2 bases, and 14 bases lay between the germline ends. This chain's CDR3 is CASSVAPETLNTEAFF. CDR3 sequence (DNA): TGTGCCAGCAGCGTAGCTCCCGAGACCCTTAACACTGAAGCTTTCTTT.

V and J are TRBV10-1 and TRBJ1-1; D ambiguous. Germline CDR1 WNHNN, CDR2 SYGVQD (reference sequence). Trimming pared 6 bases from V and 1 base from J, leaving 6 bases between. This CDR3 has 12 amino acids. The DNA of the CDR3 is TGCGCCAGCAGCTTAGGGAACACTGAAGCTTTCTTT. It is translated as CASSLGNTEAFF.

The J gene is TRBJ1-2, the V gene TRBV2; 7 nucleotides align to TRBD1. The germline V gene has CDR1 SNHLY and CDR2 FYNNEI. This CDR3 spans 13 amino acids. V lost 11 bases to trimming and J lost 8 bases; unmatched junction nucleotides: 14. CDR3 sequence: CAPGGREGAGYTF. The CDR3 DNA follows: TGTGCCCCAGGCGGCAGGGAGGGGGCCGGCTACACCTTC.

V is TRBV6-5 and J is TRBJ2-1; D unclear. Germline CDR1 MNHEY, CDR2 SVGAGI. Trimming stripped 7 bases from V and 8 bases from J, with 18 bases between. This CDR3 comprises 14 residues. CDR3 protein: CASTITAGEYEQFF. The CDR3 coding sequence is TGTGCCAGCACCATAACCGCAGGAGAGTATGAGCAGTTCTTC.

The chain joins TRBV4-3 to TRBJ1-5, with D perhaps matching TRBD1 (5 bases). Germline loops: CDR1 LGHNA, CDR2 YSLEER. Trimming cost V 0 bases and J 2 bases, with 14 bases left between them. The CDR3 spans 17 residues. The CDR3 DNA sequence: TGCGCCAGCAGCCAAGAATGGGGGTCTAGGGGCAATCAGCCCCAGCATTTT. This translates into CASSQEWGSRGNQPQHF.

Many counts were recorded for this clone. This chain links TRBV6-1 with TRBJ1-4; possible D gene TRBD1, 5 bases. The V gene lost 2 bases and the J gene lost 4 bases, with 11 bases spanning the gap. The CDR3 totals 15 residues. CDR1 is MNHNS and CDR2 is SASEGT in the germline V gene. CDR3 amino acids: CASSELGGHNEKLFF. The CDR3 DNA reads TGTGCCAGCAGTGAATTAGGAGGACATAATGAAAAACTGTTTTTT.

This clone was seen many times. The V call is TRBV9, the J call TRBJ1-2, with no clear D. With 1 base removed from V and 6 bases from J, the gap between germline ends came to 19 bases. In germline, CDR1 is SGDLS, CDR2 YYNGEE. This CDR3 has 16 amino acids. This CDR3 reads CASSVRSSSNVDGYTF. CDR3 nucleotide sequence: TGTGCCAGCAGCGTACGGAGTAGTTCGAATGTTGATGGCTACACCTTC.

The chain recombines TRBV7-8 with TRBJ2-7; D is ambiguous. The V and J ends lost 1 base and 4 bases respectively, with 5 bases between them. This CDR3 is built from 12 residues. CDR1 and CDR2 (germline): SGHVS, FQNEAQ. CDR3 residues: CASSLVRYEQYF. CDR3 DNA: TGTGCCAGCAGCTTAGTCCGGTACGAGCAGTACTTC.

The genes are TRBV29-1 and TRBJ2-3; TRBD2 matches at 9 bases. Germline trimming cut 6 bases from V and 5 bases from J; bases unmatched to any gene: 12. Germline CDR1 and CDR2: SQVTM and ANQGSEA. The CDR3 runs 15 residues. CDR3: CSVARAGGPRDTQYF. In DNA, the CDR3 is TGCAGCGTCGCGAGGGCGGGAGGGCCTAGAGATACGCAGTATTTT.

V usage is TRBV28 and J usage is TRBJ2-1; D possibly corresponds to TRBD2 (5 bases). This CDR3 comprises 17 residues. From germline, CDR1 is MDHEN and CDR2 SYDVKM. V lost 1 base and J lost 3, with 16 bases in between. CDR3 region: CASSLYGVLLLYNEQFF. The CDR3 coding sequence is TGTGCCAGCAGTTTATACGGGGTTCTCCTCCTCTACAATGAGCAGTTCTTC.

The gene calls are TRBV4-2 and TRBJ2-3; 10 bases align to TRBD2. The CDR3 is 18 amino acids. V gave up 7 bases and J gave up 0 bases; unmatched junction bases: 13. Germline V gene sequence: CDR1 LGHNA, CDR2 YNFKEQ. CDR3 DNA sequence: TGTGCCAGCACCCCGACGATGGGACTAGCGACTAGCACAGATACGCAGTATTTT. It specifies CASTPTMGLATSTDTQYF.

This chain links TRBV27 with TRBJ1-5; 9 bases map to TRBD1. Germline V gene lookup returns CDR1 MNHEY and CDR2 SMNVEV (reference sequence). Trimming cost V 6 bases and J 2 bases; bases outside gene matches: 5. This CDR3 has 15 residues. The CDR3 loop reads CASSEDRGGNQPQHF. CDR3 DNA sequence: TGTGCCAGCAGCGAGGACAGGGGCGGCAATCAGCCCCAGCATTTT.

The chain is built from TRBV6-1 and TRBJ1-1, with a possible D match to TRBD1 (5 bases). CDR1 and CDR2 from the germline V gene are MNHNS and SASEGT. CDR3 length: 14 amino acids. Trimming took off 3 bases at V and 5 bases at J, with 13 bases between the two ends. The CDR3 here is CASSDFRGYTEAFF. Here the CDR3 DNA reads TGTGCCAGCAGTGACTTTAGGGGATATACTGAAGCTTTCTTT.

Comments on this clone: With a much larger clone just one base away, this may be a read error. V is TRBV6-9 and J is TRBJ2-7, with D tentatively TRBD1 (6 bases). V was clipped by 8 bases and J by 0 bases, with 8 bases between them. This CDR3 comprises 12 residues. Germline CDR1 reads MNHGY; CDR2 reads SVAAGI. CDR3 DNA: TGTGCCAGCCGGGACATCTCCTACGAGCAGTACTTC. Amino acid sequence: CASRDISYEQYF.

The V gene is TRBV20-1, the J gene TRBJ2-5; D is ambiguous. Germline V lookup: CDR1 DFQATT, CDR2 SNEGSKA (reference sequence). CDR3 length equals 11 residues. The V and J ends lost 5 bases and 4 bases respectively, with 8 bases between them. The DNA for the CDR3 is TGCAGTGCTCATCAGGTAGAGACCCAGTACTTC. It is translated as CSAHQVETQYF.